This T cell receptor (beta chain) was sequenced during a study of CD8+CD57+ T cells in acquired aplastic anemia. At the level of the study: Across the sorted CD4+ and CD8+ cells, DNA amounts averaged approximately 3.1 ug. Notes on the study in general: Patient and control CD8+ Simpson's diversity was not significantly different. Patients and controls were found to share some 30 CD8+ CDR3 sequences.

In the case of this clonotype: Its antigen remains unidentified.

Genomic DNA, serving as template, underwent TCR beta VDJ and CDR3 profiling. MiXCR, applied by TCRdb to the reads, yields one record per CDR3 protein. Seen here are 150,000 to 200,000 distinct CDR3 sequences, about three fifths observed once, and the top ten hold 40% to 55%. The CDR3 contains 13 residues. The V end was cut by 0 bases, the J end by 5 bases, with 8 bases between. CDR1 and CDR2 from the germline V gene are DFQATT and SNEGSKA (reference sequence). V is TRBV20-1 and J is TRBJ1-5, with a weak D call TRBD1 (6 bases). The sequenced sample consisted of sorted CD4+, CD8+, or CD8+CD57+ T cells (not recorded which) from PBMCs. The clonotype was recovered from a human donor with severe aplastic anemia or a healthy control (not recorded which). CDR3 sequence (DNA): TGCAGTGCTAGAGAGGCAGGGGATCAGCCCCAGCATTTT. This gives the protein CSAREAGDQPQHF.